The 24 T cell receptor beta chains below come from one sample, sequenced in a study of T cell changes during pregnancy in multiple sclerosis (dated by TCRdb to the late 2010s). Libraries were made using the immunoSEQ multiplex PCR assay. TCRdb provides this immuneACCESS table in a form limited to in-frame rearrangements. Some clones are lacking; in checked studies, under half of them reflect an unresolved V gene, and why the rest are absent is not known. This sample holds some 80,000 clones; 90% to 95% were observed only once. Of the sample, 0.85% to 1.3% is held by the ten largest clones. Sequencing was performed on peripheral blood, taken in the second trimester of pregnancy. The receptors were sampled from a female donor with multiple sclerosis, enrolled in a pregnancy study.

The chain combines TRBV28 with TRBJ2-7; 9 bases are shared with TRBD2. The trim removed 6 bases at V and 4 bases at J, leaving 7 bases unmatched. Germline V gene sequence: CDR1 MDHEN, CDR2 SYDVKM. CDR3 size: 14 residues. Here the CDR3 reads CASRGAGGPYEQYF. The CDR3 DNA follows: TGTGCCAGCAGGGGGGCGGGAGGGCCTTACGAGCAGTACTTC.

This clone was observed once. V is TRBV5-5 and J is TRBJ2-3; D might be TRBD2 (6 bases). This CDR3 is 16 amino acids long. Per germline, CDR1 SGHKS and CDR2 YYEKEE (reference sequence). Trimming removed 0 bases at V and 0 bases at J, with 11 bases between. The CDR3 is CASSLVAGTSTDTQYF. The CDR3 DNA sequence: TGTGCCAGCAGCTTGGTGGCAGGGACTAGCACAGATACGCAGTATTTT.

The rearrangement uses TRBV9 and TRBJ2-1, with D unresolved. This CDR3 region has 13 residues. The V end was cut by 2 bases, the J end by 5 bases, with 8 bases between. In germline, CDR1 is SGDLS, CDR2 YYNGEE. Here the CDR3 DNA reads TGTGCCAGCAGCGTCACAGAAAACAATGAGCAGTTCTTC. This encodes CASSVTENNEQFF.

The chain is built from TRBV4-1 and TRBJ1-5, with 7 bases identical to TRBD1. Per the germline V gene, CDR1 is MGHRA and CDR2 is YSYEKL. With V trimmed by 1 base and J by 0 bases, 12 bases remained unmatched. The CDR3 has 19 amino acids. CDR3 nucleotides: TGCGCCAGCAGCCAAGTAAGGGGGACAGACCTGTATAGCAATCAGCCCCAGCATTTT. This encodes CASSQVRGTDLYSNQPQHF.

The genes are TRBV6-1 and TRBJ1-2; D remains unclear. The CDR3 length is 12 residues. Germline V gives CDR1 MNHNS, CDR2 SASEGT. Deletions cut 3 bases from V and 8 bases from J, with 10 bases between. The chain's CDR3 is CASSDQLNGYTF. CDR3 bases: TGTGCCAGCAGTGACCAGTTAAACGGCTACACCTTC.

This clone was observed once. The CDR3 DNA reads TGTGCCAGCAATAGAGGAGACAGTTACAATGAGCAGTTCTTC. Its protein is CASNRGDSYNEQFF. The chain employs TRBV6-1 and TRBJ2-1; D perhaps matches TRBD1 (5 bases). Germline CDR1 and CDR2: MNHNS and SASEGT. The CDR3 contains 14 residues. Trimming cost V 7 bases and J 4 bases, with 14 bases left between them.

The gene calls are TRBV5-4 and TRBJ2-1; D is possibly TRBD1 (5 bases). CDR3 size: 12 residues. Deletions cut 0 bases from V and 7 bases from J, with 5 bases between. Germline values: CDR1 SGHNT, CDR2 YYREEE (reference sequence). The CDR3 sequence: CASSLDRNEQFF. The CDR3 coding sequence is TGTGCCAGCAGCTTGGACAGGAATGAGCAGTTCTTC.

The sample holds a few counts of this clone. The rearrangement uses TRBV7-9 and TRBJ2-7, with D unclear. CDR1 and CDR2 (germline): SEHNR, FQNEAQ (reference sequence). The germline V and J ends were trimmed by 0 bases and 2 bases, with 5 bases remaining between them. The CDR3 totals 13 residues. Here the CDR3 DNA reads TGTGCCAGCAGCTTAGCTTCCACCTACGAGCAGTACTTC. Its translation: CASSLASTYEQYF.

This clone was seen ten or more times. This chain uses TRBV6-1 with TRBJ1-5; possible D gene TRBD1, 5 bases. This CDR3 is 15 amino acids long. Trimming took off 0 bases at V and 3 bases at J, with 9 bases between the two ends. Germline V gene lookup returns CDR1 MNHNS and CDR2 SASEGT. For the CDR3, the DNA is TGTGCCAGCAGTGAAGCTGCAGGGAACAATCAGCCCCAGCATTTT. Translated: CASSEAAGNNQPQHF.

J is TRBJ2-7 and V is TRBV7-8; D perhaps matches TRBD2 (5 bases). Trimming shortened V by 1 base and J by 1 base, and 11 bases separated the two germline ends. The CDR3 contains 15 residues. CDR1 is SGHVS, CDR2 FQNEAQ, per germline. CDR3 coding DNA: TGTGCCAGCAGCTTAGAACTGGACTTGTCCTACGAGCAGTACTTC. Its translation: CASSLELDLSYEQYF.

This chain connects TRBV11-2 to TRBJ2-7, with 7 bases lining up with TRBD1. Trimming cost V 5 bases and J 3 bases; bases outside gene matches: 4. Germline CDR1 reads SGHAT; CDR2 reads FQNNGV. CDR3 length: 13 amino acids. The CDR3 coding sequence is TGTGCCAGCAGCGCCGACAGGGACTACGAGCAGTACTTC. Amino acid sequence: CASSADRDYEQYF.

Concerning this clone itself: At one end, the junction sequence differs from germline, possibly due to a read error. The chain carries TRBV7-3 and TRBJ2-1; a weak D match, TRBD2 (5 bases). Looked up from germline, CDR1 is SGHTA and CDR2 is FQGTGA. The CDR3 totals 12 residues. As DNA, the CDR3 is TGTGCCAGCAGCCCGACCGGCGGCGGGCGTGTCTTC. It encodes CASSPTGGGRVF. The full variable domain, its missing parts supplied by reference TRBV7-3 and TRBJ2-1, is GAGVSQTPSNKVTEKGKYVELRCDPISGHTALYWYRQSLGQGPEFLIYFQGTGAADDSGLPNDRFFAVRPEGSVSTLKIQRTERGDSAVYLCASSPTGGGRVFGPGTRLTVL.

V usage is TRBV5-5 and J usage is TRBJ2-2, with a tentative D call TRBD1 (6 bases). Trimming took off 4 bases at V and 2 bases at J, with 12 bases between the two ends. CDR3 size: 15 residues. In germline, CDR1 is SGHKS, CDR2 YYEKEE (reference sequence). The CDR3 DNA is TGTGCCAGCAGCAGGGGGAACGTCAACACCGGGGAGCTGTTTTTT. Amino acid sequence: CASSRGNVNTGELFF. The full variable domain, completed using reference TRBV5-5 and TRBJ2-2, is DAGVTQSPTHLIKTRGQQVTLRCSPISGHKSVSWYQQVLGQGPQFIFQYYEKEERGRGNFPDRFSARQFPNYSSELNVNALLLGDSALYLCASSRGNVNTGELFFGEGSRLTVL.

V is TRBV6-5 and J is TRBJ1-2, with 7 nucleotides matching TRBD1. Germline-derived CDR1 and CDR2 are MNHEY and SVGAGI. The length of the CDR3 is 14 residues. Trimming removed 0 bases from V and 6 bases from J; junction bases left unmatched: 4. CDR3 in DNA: TGTGCCAGCAGTTACTCCGGGACAGTCGATGGCTACACCTTC. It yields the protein CASSYSGTVDGYTF.

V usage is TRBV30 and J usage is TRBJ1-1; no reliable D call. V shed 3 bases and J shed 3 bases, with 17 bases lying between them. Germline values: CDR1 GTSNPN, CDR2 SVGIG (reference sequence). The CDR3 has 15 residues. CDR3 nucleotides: TGTGCCTGGAGGTGGAGGTCGCGGGCGTACACTGAAGCTTTCTTT. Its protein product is CAWRWRSRAYTEAFF.

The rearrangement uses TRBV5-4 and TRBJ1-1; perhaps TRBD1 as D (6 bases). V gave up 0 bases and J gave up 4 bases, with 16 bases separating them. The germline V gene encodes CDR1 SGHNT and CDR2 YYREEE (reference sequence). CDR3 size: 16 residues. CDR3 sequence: CASSLELRGQVTEAFF. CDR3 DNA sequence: TGTGCCAGCAGCTTGGAATTGCGGGGGCAAGTCACTGAAGCTTTCTTT. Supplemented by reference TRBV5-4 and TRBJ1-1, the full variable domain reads ETGVTQSPTHLIKTRGQQVTLRCSSQSGHNTVSWYQQALGQGPQFIFQYYREEENGRGNFPPRFSGLQFPNYSSELNVNALELDDSALYLCASSLELRGQVTEAFFGQGTRLTVV.

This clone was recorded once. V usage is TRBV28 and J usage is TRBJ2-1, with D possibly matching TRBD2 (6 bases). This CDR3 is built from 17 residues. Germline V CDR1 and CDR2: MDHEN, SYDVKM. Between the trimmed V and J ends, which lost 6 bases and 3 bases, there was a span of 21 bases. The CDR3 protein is CASSLPRPGAYYNEQFF. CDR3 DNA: TGTGCCAGCAGCCTCCCCCGACCGGGAGCATACTACAATGAGCAGTTCTTC.

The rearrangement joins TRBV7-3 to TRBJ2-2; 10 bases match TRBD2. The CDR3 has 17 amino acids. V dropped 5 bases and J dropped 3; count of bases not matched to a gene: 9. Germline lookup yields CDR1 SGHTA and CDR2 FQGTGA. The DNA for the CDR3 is TGTGCCAGCAGCGCACGGACTAGCGGTCTTGACACCGGGGAGCTGTTTTTT. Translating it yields CASSARTSGLDTGELFF.

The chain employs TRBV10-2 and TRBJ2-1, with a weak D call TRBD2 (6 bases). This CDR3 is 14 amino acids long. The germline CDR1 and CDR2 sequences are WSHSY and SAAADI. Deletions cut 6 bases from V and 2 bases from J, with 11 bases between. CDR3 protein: CASSLAMTYNEQFF. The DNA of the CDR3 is TGCGCCAGCAGCCTAGCGATGACCTACAATGAGCAGTTCTTC.

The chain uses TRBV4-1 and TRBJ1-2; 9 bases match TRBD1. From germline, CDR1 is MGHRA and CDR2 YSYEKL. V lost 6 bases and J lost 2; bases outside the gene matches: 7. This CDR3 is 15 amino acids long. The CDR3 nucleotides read TGCGCCAGCAGATTACCGGGACAGGGAAACTATGGCTACACCTTC. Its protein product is CASRLPGQGNYGYTF.

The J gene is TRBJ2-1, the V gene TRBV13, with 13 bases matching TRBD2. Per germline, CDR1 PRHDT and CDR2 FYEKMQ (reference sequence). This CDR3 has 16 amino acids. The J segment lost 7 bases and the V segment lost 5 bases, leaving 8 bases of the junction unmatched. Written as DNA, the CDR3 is TGTGCCAGCAGCCCCCGACTAGCGGGAGGTAGAAATGAGCAGTTCTTC. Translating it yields CASSPRLAGGRNEQFF.

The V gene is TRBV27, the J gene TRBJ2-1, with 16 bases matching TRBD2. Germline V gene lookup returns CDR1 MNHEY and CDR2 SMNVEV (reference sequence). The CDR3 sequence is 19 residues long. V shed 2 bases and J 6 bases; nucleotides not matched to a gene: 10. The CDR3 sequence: CASSLEGTSGRAQGNEQFF. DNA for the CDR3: TGTGCCAGCAGTTTAGAAGGGACTAGCGGGAGGGCCCAAGGCAATGAGCAGTTCTTC.

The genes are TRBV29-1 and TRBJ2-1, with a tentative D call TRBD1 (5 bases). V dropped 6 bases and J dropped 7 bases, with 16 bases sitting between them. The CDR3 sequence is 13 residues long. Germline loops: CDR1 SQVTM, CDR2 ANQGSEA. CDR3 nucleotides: TGCAGCGTGCCCGAGGCGAACAGGAATGAGCAGTTCTTC. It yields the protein CSVPEANRNEQFF.

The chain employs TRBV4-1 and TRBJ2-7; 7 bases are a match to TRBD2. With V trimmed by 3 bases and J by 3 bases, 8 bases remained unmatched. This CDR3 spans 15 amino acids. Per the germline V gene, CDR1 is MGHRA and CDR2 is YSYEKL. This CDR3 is CASSQELALVYEQYF. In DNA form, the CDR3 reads TGCGCCAGCAGCCAGGAACTAGCGTTGGTCTACGAGCAGTACTTC.